These T cell receptor beta chains were read from a single sample in a study of blood T cell repertoires in COVID-19. The assay was immunoSEQ multiplex PCR, and TCRdb's table has in-frame clones only and misses some. This sample carries about 200,000 clones, around nine tenths of them seen once, and the ten largest clones take around 1.7%. Sequencing was carried out using peripheral blood. These receptors were collected from a man aged 18 to 29 with active or convalescent COVID-19. The CDR3 runs from the conserved cysteine through the conserved F or W. D genes are given only for firm matches. Expanded clones get a size class; other rows say once, few or many, or leave the size out.

v_gene	j_gene	abundance	d_gene	CDR3nt	CDR3aa
TRBV6-1	TRBJ1-6	-	-	TGTGCCAGCAGTGAAAATGCATGGGCAACAGGGCATTTGTTCTATTCACCCCTCCACTTT	CASSENAWATGHLFYSPLHF
TRBV27	TRBJ2-1	-	-	TGTGCCAGCAGTTTATCGGACAAGCGGGTGCAGTTCTTC	CASSLSDKRVQFF
TRBV6-5	TRBJ1-1	-	-	TGTGCCAGCAGCCCATCGTACCGGGGAAACACTGAAGCTTTCTTT	CASSPSYRGNTEAFF
TRBV18	TRBJ2-7	-	TRBD1	TGTGCCAGCTCACCGGGACAGGACTACGAGCAGTACTTC	CASSPGQDYEQYF
TRBV27	TRBJ2-5	-	-	TGTGCCAGCAGTTTCTGGGGGCAACGAGAGACCCAGTACTTC	CASSFWGQRETQYF
TRBV3-1/TRBV3-2	TRBJ1-2	-	-	TGTGCCAGCAGCCAAACAGGGTTAGGCTACACCTTC	CASSQTGLGYTF
TRBV19	TRBJ2-5	-	TRBD2	TGTGCCAGTAGTATTCGGGGCGTCGGGACTAGCGCTCAAGAGACCCAGTACTTC	CASSIRGVGTSAQETQYF
TRBV18	TRBJ1-2	few	-	TGTGCCAGCTCACCTGGGCCGAACTATGGCTACACCTTC	CASSPGPNYGYTF
TRBV24-1	TRBJ2-1	-	TRBD2	TGTGCCACCAGTGATTTCAGTAGCGGGAGCGATGAGCAGTTCTTC	CATSDFSSGSDEQFF
TRBV2	TRBJ2-4	-	TRBD2	TGTGCCAGCAGCGTAGCGGGGCTGGCCAAAAACATTCAGTACTTC	CASSVAGLAKNIQYF
TRBV7-9	TRBJ2-7	once	TRBD2	TGTGCCAGCAGCCCATCCTGGGGGACTAGCAGGGCCGCCGAGCAGTACTTC	CASSPSWGTSRAAEQYF
TRBV3-1/TRBV3-2	TRBJ1-3	-	TRBD1	TGTGCCAGCAGCCCGTGGGACAGCTCTGGAAACACCATATATTTT	CASSPWDSSGNTIYF
TRBV2	TRBJ1-2	-	-	TGTGCCAGCAGTGCCATTAACCCCTTCCCACTAGGCTACACCTTC	CASSAINPFPLGYTF
TRBV5-4	TRBJ2-3	-	TRBD2	TGTGCCAGCAGCTTGGTTGGGCTAGCGGGGGGGCCAGATACGCAGTATTTT	CASSLVGLAGGPDTQYF
TRBV28	TRBJ2-1	-	TRBD2	TGTGCCAGCAGTTTACCTAGCGGGGGGGCCCATGAGCAGTTCTTC	CASSLPSGGAHEQFF
TRBV7-7	TRBJ2-1	-	-	TGTGCTAGCAGCTTAGGTAGCGGTACATACAATGAGCAGTTCTTC	CASSLGSGTYNEQFF
TRBV6-5	TRBJ2-1	-	TRBD1	TGTGCCAGCGTCGCGGACAGGGAAAGGTCCAATGAGCAGTTCTTC	CASVADRERSNEQFF
TRBV3-1/TRBV3-2	TRBJ2-3	-	-	TGTGCCAGCAGCCAAGATCAGGGTGCGGGCACAGATACGCAGTATTTT	CASSQDQGAGTDTQYF
TRBV14	TRBJ1-1	-	TRBD1	TGTGCCAGCAGCCCAAGGACAGGCCTAGAGACTGAAGCTTTCTTT	CASSPRTGLETEAFF
TRBV7-9	TRBJ2-6	-	TRBD2	TGTGCCAGCAGCCCCCCGACTAGCGGGAGTGATGGGGCCAACGTCCTGACTTTC	CASSPPTSGSDGANVLTF
TRBV7-9	TRBJ1-4	-	-	TGTGCCAGCAGCCCCGGAGGGTTATCCTCAGAAAAACTGTTTTTT	CASSPGGLSSEKLFF
TRBV5-1	TRBJ2-5	-	-	TGCGCCAGCAGCCCGGGGACACAGCAAGAGACCCAGTACTTC	CASSPGTQQETQYF
TRBV6-2/TRBV6-3	TRBJ1-5	-	-	TGTGCCAGCAGTTACTCGAACCCGCGCCGGGCGGGTCAGCCCCAGCATTTT	CASSYSNPRRAGQPQHF
TRBV6-2/TRBV6-3	TRBJ2-5	-	-	TGTGCCAGCAGTCCGTCGGGACACCTAGGGGGCCAAGAGACCCAGTACTTC	CASSPSGHLGGQETQYF
TRBV6-6	TRBJ1-4	-	-	TGTGCCAGCAGGAGATATGAAAAACTGTTTTTT	CASRRYEKLFF
TRBV3-1/TRBV3-2	TRBJ1-4	-	TRBD1	TGTGCCAGCAGCCAATCTCGGGACAGGGCCGAAAAACTGTTTTTT	CASSQSRDRAEKLFF
TRBV30	TRBJ2-2	once	TRBD2	TGTGCCTGGATGGGCGTGCGGGGGATCGGGGAGCTGTTTTTT	CAWMGVRGIGELFF
TRBV6-6	TRBJ1-6	-	-	TGTGCCAGCAGTTACTCGATTCCGAGTGATTCACCCCTCCACTTT	CASSYSIPSDSPLHF
TRBV7-6	TRBJ2-6	-	TRBD1	TGTGCCAGCAGCTCGAGATACAGGGGGCGATCACCTGGGGCCAACGTCCTGACTTTC	CASSSRYRGRSPGANVLTF
TRBV5-1	TRBJ1-4	-	-	TGCGCCAGCAGCGCCAGGGGTAATAATGAAAAACTGTTTTTT	CASSARGNNEKLFF
TRBV21-1	TRBJ2-7	once	-	TGTGCCAGCAGCAAAGCTGGCAGGGGGGCCTACGAGCAGTACTTC	CASSKAGRGAYEQYF
TRBV6-5	TRBJ2-1	once	-	TGTGCCAGCAGCCACAGGGGGGGGTACAATGAGCAGTTCTTC	CASSHRGGYNEQFF
TRBV29-1	TRBJ2-1	-	TRBD2	TGCAGCGTTGAAGGAGGGAGCGGGGCGACGTACAATGAGCAGTTCTTC	CSVEGGSGATYNEQFF
TRBV30	TRBJ1-4	-	-	TGTGCCTGGAGTCAGGGAGGTGATAATGAAAAACTGTTTTTT	CAWSQGGDNEKLFF
TRBV7-8	TRBJ1-3	-	TRBD1	TGTGCCAGCAGTCGGGGACAGGCCTCTGGAAACACCATATATTTT	CASSRGQASGNTIYF
TRBV2	TRBJ1-4	few	TRBD1	TGTGCCAGCAGTAGACAGGGGATGAGTGAAAAACTGTTTTTT	CASSRQGMSEKLFF
TRBV4-3	TRBJ2-2	-	-	TGCGCCAGCAGCTTCTATACCGGGGAGCTGTTTTTT	CASSFYTGELFF
TRBV6-5	TRBJ1-4	once	TRBD1	TGTGCCAGCAGAGCAGGACAGGCAACTAATGAAAAACTGTTTTTT	CASRAGQATNEKLFF
TRBV6-5	TRBJ2-7	-	-	TGTGCCAGCAGTTACTCTCCGGGGACCTACGAGCAGTACTTC	CASSYSPGTYEQYF
TRBV12-5	TRBJ1-3	once	-	TGTGCTAGTGGTTTGATTCTGGGAAACACCATATATTTT	CASGLILGNTIYF
TRBV19	TRBJ1-2	once	TRBD1	TGTGCCAGTAGTAGGGGTAGACAGGGGGGTTCGTATGGCTACACCTTC	CASSRGRQGGSYGYTF
TRBV10-3	TRBJ1-2	once	-	TGTGCCATCAGTGACAGGGGCGAGAGTGGCTACACCTTC	CAISDRGESGYTF
TRBV19	TRBJ1-4	-	-	TGTGCCAGTAGTATGGGGCTCCGGGAAAAACTGTTTTTT	CASSMGLREKLFF
TRBV11-2	TRBJ2-1	-	-	TGTGCCAGCAGCTTAGACAGGGGTTCCTACAATGAGCAGTTCTTC	CASSLDRGSYNEQFF
TRBV2	TRBJ2-1	-	TRBD1	TGTGCCAGCAGTCCTTACAGGGGTGAGCAGTTCTTC	CASSPYRGEQFF
TRBV7-9	TRBJ1-4	-	TRBD1	TGTGCCAGCAGCTTAGGGGACAGGGCGGAAGAAAAACTGTTTTTT	CASSLGDRAEEKLFF
TRBV15	TRBJ2-1	-	-	TGTGCCACCGGTCTAACACGGACTTACAATGAGCAGTTCTTC	CATGLTRTYNEQFF
TRBV6-5	TRBJ1-4	-	TRBD1	TGTGCCAGCAGTTACCTCGGACAGGGGGATGAAAAACTGTTTTTT	CASSYLGQGDEKLFF
TRBV9	TRBJ1-2	once	-	TGTGCCAGCAGCATGGGAGACCGAGCCTATGGCTACACCTTC	CASSMGDRAYGYTF
TRBV9	TRBJ2-1	-	TRBD2	TGTGCCAGCAGCGAGATAGCGGGAGGGGTGAATGAGCAGTTCTTC	CASSEIAGGVNEQFF
TRBV5-1	TRBJ1-4	-	-	TGCGCCAGCTCGAGTGGTGGGGGCGGAGGTAATGAAAAACTGTTTTTT	CASSSGGGGGNEKLFF
TRBV6-2/TRBV6-3	TRBJ1-6	-	-	TGTGCCAGCAGTTCGGGTCTCTCCTATAATTCACCCCTCCACTTT	CASSSGLSYNSPLHF
TRBV7-9	TRBJ2-3	-	-	TGTGCCAGCAGCTTACCATTGGGCGATACGCAGTATTTT	CASSLPLGDTQYF
TRBV7-6	TRBJ1-5	-	-	TGTGCCAGCAGTTTAGTCAGGCTCGTTTCCAATCAGCCCCAGCATTTT	CASSLVRLVSNQPQHF
TRBV6-5	TRBJ2-7	-	-	TGTGCCAGCAGTTACGTGTCGGGGAAAAACGAGCAGTACTTC	CASSYVSGKNEQYF
TRBV2	TRBJ1-3	-	-	TGTGCCAGCAGTGAGTTGTACAACTCTGGAAACACCATATATTTT	CASSELYNSGNTIYF
TRBV29-1	TRBJ2-7	-	TRBD1	TGCAGCGTTGAAACTGGACCCAGGGGGTTAGGGCAGTACTTC	CSVETGPRGLGQYF
TRBV6-5	TRBJ1-4	few	-	TGTGCCAGCAGAGCTGAAACTAATGAAAAACTGTTTTTT	CASRAETNEKLFF
TRBV6-2/TRBV6-3	TRBJ2-1	-	TRBD2	TGTGCCAGCAGTTACGACTTGCGGGAGGATGAGGGTGATGAGCAGTTCTTC	CASSYDLREDEGDEQFF